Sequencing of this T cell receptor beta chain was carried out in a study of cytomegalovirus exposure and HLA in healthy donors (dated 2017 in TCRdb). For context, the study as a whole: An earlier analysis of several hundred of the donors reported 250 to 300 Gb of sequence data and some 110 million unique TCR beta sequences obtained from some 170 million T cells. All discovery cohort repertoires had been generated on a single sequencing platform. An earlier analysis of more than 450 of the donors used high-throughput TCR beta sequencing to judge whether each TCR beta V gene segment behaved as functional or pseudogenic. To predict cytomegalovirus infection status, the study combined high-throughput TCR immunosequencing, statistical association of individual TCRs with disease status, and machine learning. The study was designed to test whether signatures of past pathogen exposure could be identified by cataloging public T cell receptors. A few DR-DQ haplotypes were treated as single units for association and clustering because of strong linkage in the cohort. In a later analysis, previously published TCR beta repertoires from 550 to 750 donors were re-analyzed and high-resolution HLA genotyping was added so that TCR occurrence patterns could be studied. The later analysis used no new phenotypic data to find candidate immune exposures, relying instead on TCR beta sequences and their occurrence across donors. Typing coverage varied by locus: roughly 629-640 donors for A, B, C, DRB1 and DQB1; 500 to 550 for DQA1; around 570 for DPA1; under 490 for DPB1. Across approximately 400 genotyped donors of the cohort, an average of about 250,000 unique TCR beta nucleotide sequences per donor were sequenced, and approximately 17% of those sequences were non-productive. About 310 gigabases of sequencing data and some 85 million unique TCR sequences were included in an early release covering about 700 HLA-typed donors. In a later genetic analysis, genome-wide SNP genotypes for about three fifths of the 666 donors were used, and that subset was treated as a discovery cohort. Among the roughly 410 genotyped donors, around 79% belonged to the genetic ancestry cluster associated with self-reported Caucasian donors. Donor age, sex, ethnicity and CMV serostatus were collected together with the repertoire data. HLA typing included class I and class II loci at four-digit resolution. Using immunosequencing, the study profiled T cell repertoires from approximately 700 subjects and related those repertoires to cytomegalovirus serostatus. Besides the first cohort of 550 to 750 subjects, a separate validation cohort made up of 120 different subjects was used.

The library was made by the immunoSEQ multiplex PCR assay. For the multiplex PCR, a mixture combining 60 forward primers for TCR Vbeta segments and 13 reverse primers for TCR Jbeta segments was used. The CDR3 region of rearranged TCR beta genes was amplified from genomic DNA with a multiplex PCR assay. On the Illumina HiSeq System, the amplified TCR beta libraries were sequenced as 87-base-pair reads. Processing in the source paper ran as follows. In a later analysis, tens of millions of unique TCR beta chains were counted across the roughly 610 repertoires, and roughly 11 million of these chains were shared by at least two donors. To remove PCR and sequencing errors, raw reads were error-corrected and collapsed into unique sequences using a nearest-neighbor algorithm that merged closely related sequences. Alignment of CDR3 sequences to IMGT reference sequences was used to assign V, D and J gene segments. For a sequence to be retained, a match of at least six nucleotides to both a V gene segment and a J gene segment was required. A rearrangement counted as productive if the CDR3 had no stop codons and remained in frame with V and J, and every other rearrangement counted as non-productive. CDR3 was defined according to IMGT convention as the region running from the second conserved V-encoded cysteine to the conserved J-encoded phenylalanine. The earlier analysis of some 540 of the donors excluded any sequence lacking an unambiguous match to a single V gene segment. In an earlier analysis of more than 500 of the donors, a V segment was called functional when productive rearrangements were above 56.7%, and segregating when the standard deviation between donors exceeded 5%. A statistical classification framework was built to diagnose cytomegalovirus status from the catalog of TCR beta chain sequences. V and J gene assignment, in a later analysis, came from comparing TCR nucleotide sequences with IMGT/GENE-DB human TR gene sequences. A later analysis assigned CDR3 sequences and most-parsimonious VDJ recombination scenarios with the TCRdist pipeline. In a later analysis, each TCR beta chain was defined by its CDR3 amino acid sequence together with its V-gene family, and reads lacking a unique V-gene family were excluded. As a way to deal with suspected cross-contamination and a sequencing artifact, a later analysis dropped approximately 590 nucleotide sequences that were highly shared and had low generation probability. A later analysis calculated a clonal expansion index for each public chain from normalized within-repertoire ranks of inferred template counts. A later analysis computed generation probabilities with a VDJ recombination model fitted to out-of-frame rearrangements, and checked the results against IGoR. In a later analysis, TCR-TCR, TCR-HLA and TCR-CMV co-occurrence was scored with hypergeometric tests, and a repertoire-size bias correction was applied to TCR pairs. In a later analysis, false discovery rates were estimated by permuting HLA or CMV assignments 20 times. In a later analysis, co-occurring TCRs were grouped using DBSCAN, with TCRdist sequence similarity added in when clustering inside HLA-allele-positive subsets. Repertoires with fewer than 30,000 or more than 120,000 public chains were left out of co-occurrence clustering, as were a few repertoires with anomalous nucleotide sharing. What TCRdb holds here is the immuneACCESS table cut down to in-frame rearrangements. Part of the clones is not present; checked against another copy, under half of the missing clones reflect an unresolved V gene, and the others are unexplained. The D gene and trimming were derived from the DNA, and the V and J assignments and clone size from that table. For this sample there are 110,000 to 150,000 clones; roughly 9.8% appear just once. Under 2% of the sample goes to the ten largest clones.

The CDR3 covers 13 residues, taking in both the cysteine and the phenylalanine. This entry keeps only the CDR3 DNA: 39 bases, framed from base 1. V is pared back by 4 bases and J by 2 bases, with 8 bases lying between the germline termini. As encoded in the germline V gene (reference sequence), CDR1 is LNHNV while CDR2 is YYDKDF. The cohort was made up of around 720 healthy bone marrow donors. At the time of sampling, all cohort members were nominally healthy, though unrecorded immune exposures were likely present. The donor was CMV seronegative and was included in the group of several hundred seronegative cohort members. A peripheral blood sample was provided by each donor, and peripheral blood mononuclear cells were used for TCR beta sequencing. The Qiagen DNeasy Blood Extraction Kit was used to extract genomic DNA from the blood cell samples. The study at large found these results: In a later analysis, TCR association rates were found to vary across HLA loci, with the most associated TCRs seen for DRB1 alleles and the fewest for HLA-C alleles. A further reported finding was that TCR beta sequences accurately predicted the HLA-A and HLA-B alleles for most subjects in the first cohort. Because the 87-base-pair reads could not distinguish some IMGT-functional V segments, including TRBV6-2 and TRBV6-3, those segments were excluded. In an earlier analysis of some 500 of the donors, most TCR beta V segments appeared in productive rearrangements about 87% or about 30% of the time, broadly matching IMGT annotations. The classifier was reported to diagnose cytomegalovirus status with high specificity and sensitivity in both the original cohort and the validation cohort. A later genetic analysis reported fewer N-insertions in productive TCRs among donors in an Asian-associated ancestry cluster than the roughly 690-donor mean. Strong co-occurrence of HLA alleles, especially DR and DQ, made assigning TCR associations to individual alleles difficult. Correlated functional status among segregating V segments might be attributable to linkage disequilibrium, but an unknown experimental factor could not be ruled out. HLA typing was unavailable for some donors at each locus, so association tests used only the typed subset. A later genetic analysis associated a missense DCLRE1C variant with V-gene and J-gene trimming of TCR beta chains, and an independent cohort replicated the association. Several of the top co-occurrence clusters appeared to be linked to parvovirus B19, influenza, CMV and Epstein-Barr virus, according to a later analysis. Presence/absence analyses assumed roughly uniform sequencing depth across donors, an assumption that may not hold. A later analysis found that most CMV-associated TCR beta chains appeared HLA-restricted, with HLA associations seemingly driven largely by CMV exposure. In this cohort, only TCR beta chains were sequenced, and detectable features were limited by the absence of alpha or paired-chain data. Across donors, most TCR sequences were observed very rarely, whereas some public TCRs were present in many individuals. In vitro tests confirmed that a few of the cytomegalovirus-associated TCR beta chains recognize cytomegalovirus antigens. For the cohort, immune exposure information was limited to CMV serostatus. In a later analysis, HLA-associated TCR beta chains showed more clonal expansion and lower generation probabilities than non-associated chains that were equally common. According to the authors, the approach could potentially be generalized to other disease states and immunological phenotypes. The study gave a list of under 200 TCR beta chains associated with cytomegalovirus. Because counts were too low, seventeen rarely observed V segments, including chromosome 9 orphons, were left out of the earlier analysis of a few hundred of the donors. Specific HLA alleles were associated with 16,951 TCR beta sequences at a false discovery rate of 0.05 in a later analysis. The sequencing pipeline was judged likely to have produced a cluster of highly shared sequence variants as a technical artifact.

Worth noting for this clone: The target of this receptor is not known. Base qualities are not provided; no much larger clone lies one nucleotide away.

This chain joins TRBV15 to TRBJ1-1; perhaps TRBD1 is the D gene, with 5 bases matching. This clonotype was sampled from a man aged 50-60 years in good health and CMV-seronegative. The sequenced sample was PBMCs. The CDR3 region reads CATSTRANTEAFF. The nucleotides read TGTGCCACCAGCACCAGGGCAAACACTGAAGCTTTCTTT. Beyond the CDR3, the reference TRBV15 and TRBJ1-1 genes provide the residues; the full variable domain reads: DAMVIQNPRYQVTQFGKPVTLSCSQTLNHNVMYWYQQKSSQAPKLLFHYYDKDFNNEADTPDNFQSRRPNTSFCFLDIRSPGLGDTAMYLCATSTRANTEAFFGQGTRLTVV.